This T cell receptor beta chain was sequenced during a study of T cell repertoires in cytomegalovirus infection. Study-level background: Carrying CMV and the relevant HLA type showed in public TCR beta signatures. Study conclusions and caveats: CMV-specific TCR beta clonotypes restricted by HLA-C dominated the ex vivo response. Identification of carriers of CMV plus the relevant HLA was performed using cumulative public TCR beta family frequency.

The CDR3 is 11 residues long. Germline CDR1 is SQVTM and CDR2 is ANQGSEA. With V trimmed by 7 bases and J by 6 bases, 2 bases remained unmatched. From the reads, TCRdb called clonotypes with MiXCR, one entry per CDR3 protein. The sample lists 100,000 or so distinct CDR3 sequences, 20% to 30% occurring once. There are a few counts of this clonotype. Its antigen is as yet unknown. The sample consisted of CD8+ T cells from PBMCs. The chain recombines TRBV29-1 with TRBJ2-1, with 8 positions matching TRBD2. The receptor's source is a human donor in good health (CMV status not recorded). Some clones in this sample may be carry-over from other donors' samples. The CDR3: CSDGGGNEQFF. CDR3 in DNA: TGCAGCGACGGGGGGGGCAATGAGCAGTTCTTC.